This T cell receptor beta chain is from a study of blood T cell repertoires in COVID-19 (dated by TCRdb to the early 2020s). At the level of the whole study: The collaborator samples originated in the United States, Italy and Spain and spanned the acute and convalescent phases of COVID-19. Where available, HLA class I and class II types were obtained from metadata supplied by the sample provider rather than from assay-based typing. The material from the prospective study consisted of cDNA or gDNA derived from T cells, B-cell-depleted T cells, or PBMCs. The repertoires were released in a freely available public database intended as a resource for research on the immune response to SARS-CoV-2. The dataset comprised deeply sampled blood TCRbeta repertoires from subjects exposed to, actively infected with, or recovered from COVID-19. The samples were drawn from two sources: the first 160 participants of the ongoing ImmuneRACE study, and about 1,300 subjects contributed by 6 global collaborators. A de-identified subject ID, COVID-19 status, age in years and sex were almost always included in the sample metadata. The investigation overall reported the following: Clinical and demographic metadata were provided uncurated, with the amount varying by source and participant.

TCRbeta CDR3 regions were amplified from genomic DNA by means of the immunoSEQ Assay, a bias-controlled multiplex PCR. For the original study's pipeline: Within the assay, amplification of reference gene primers was used to estimate how many nucleated cells each sample contained. Sequence reads were collapsed and filtered to measure the absolute abundance of every unique TCRbeta CDR3 rearrangement. For each sample, productive Simpson clonality was calculated as the square root of Simpson's diversity index over productive rearrangements. Here the immuneACCESS table is served through TCRdb, limited to in-frame sequences with V and J called. Missing clones are a known gap in these copies; in checked studies unresolved V genes cover under half, and the rest lacks a known reason. V and J calls and clone size are copied from that table; D and trimming were computed from the DNA. This sample has about 210,000 clones in its table, and about four fifths of those were observed once. 7% to 10% of the sample is in the top ten clones.

Remarks on this clone: Its antigen is not yet known. No clone much larger than this one lies a single base away; base qualities are absent.

Whole blood was collected in K2EDTA tubes by collaborating institutions according to the institutions' own protocols. Collaborator samples were shipped for TCRbeta analysis as frozen whole blood, isolated PBMCs, or DNA extracted from either sample type. The TCR sequence derives from a woman between 50 and 59 years old with acute or convalescent COVID-19. Sequencing was performed on peripheral blood.

The CDR3 has the sequence CASSQGMGGSYEQYF. The DNA reads TGCGCCAGCAGCCAAGGGATGGGGGGCTCCTACGAGCAGTACTTC. Rearrangement joined TRBV5-1 to TRBJ2-7; tentative D gene TRBD2, with 6 bases matching. V is pared back by 4 bases and J by 0 bases, with 14 bases lying between the germline termini. The CDR3 covers 15 residues, taking in both the cysteine and the phenylalanine. The DNA shown is the 45-base CDR3, in frame from base 1. The germline V gene supplies CDR1 SGHRS and CDR2 YFSETQ.